A selection of T cell receptor beta chains follows, all from one sample in a study of blood T cell repertoires in COVID-19. Clones were read by immunoSEQ multiplex PCR, and TCRdb kept only the in-frame ones, dropping some. The data contain more than 35,000 clones, 91% of them singletons. The sequenced sample was peripheral blood. The receptors stem from a woman aged 25 to 45 in a cohort sampled during active COVID-19. Both conserved end residues are part of each CDR3. A D gene is named only where the DNA matches it firmly. The size entry is marked missing in some rows and otherwise reads once, few, many or a size class.

D	size	length	J	V	CDR3	DNA
TRBD1	-	16	TRBJ2-7	TRBV18	CASSRTGTGGPDEQYF	TGTGCCAGCTCCCGAACCGGGACAGGGGGCCCCGACGAGCAGTACTTC
TRBD2	-	14	TRBJ2-5	TRBV4-3	CASSQGLAIETQYF	TGCGCCAGCAGCCAAGGACTAGCGATTGAGACCCAGTACTTC
-	-	15	TRBJ2-7	TRBV29-1	CSVEDHREYPYEQYF	TGCAGCGTTGAAGATCATCGGGAATATCCCTACGAGCAGTACTTC
-	-	15	TRBJ2-7	TRBV9	CASSVGPSGSYEQYF	TGTGCCAGCAGCGTAGGTCCTTCGGGGAGCTACGAGCAGTACTTC
-	-	15	TRBJ2-5	TRBV5-8	CASSPGTKVQETQYF	TGTGCCAGCAGCCCTGGGACAAAGGTACAAGAGACCCAGTACTTC
TRBD2	-	19	TRBJ2-6	TRBV7-2	CASSPGLAGEFVWANVLTF	TGTGCCAGCAGCCCCGGACTAGCGGGAGAGTTTGTCTGGGCCAACGTCCTGACTTTC
TRBD2	-	16	TRBJ2-3	TRBV11-3	CASTLRASGRGDTQYF	TGTGCCAGCACCCTCCGGGCTAGCGGGAGGGGTGATACGCAGTATTTT
-	-	15	TRBJ1-2	TRBV5-1	CASSLDDSPKYGYTF	TGCGCCAGCAGCTTGGACGACAGTCCTAAATATGGCTACACCTTC
-	-	15	TRBJ1-6	TRBV12-1	CASSPNTPRDSPLHF	TGTGCCAGCAGCCCGAATACACCCCGGGATTCACCCCTCCACTTT
TRBD2	-	17	TRBJ2-3	TRBV4-3	CASSLGLAGGSTDTQYF	TGCGCCAGCAGCCTGGGACTAGCGGGAGGTTCTACAGATACGCAGTATTTT
-	-	15	TRBJ2-5	TRBV6-2/TRBV6-3	CASSYSGMWGETQYF	TGTGCCAGCAGTTACTCCGGGATGTGGGGTGAGACCCAGTACTTC
TRBD1	-	15	TRBJ1-2	TRBV5-1	CASSPAGTGGSGYTF	TGCGCCAGCAGCCCCGCCGGGACAGGGGGGTCTGGCTACACCTTC
TRBD2	-	17	TRBJ2-3	TRBV6-6	CASSRSGTSGFTDTQYF	TGTGCCAGCAGTCGCTCCGGGACTAGCGGATTCACAGATACGCAGTATTTT
-	-	14	TRBJ2-2	TRBV7-2	CASSLDLVTGELFF	TGTGCCAGCAGCTTAGATCTAGTGACTGGGGAGCTGTTTTTT
-	-	14	TRBJ1-2	TRBV3-1/TRBV3-2	CASSHPGWNYGYTF	TGTGCCAGCAGCCATCCAGGGTGGAACTATGGCTACACCTTC
TRBD1	-	15	TRBJ1-1	TRBV4-2	CASSQADRVLTEAFF	TGTGCCAGCAGCCAGGCCGACAGGGTTTTGACTGAAGCTTTCTTT
-	-	16	TRBJ2-1	TRBV7-9	CASSLAVRFSYNEQFF	TGTGCCAGCAGCTTAGCCGTGAGGTTTTCCTACAATGAGCAGTTCTTC
-	few	14	TRBJ1-5	TRBV5-1	CASSFGGRNQPQHF	TGCGCCAGCAGCTTCGGGGGGCGCAATCAGCCCCAGCATTTT
-	-	15	TRBJ2-1	TRBV9	CASGPGHIGGNEQFF	TGTGCCAGCGGACCGGGACATATAGGGGGCAATGAGCAGTTCTTC
TRBD2	-	14	TRBJ2-3	TRBV9	CASGTSGPSDTQYF	TGTGCCAGCGGGACTAGCGGCCCGAGTGATACGCAGTATTTT
-	-	13	TRBJ2-2	TRBV28	CASSSQGPGELFF	TGTGCCAGCAGTTCCCAGGGCCCCGGGGAGCTGTTTTTT
TRBD1	-	14	TRBJ2-7	TRBV28	CASSFGTGVNEQYF	TGTGCCAGCAGTTTTGGGACAGGGGTGAACGAGCAGTACTTC
-	once	14	TRBJ2-7	TRBV6-5	CASSKGLGGDEQYF	TGTGCCAGCAGTAAGGGACTCGGCGGGGACGAGCAGTACTTC
-	-	15	TRBJ1-6	TRBV4-1	CASSQDEGVGLPLHF	TGCGCCAGCAGCCAAGATGAGGGGGTAGGGTTGCCCCTCCACTTT
TRBD1	-	14	TRBJ1-1	TRBV27	CASSLGDRATEAFF	TGTGCCAGCAGTTTAGGGGACAGGGCCACTGAAGCTTTCTTT
TRBD1	-	14	TRBJ1-4	TRBV19	CASSIRQGNEKLFF	TGTGCCAGTAGTATAAGACAGGGAAATGAAAAACTGTTTTTT